The 12 T cell receptor beta chains listed next were all sequenced from one sample in a study of blood T cells in healthy people across ages. It was with a sample-barcoded 5' primer and a J-beta primer mix that a second PCR of roughly 6 to 12 cycles was run. TCRdb called the 5' RACE reads again in MiXCR, with one record for every CDR3 protein. The data contain fewer than 2 million distinct CDR3 sequences, 39% of them singletons. Sequences were obtained from blood. The receptors derive from a human donor in good health.

This clonotype was seen a few times. As DNA, the CDR3 is TGCAGCACAGACCGGGACAGGGACGCCAGTGAAGCTTTCTTT. Residues: CSTDRDRDASEAFF. This chain connects TRBV29-1 to TRBJ1-1, with 9 positions matching TRBD1. The CDR3 extends over 14 amino acids. Germline CDR1 and CDR2: SQVTM and ANQGSEA. Unmatched junction bases numbered 14, after V lost 8 bases and J lost 7 bases.

In its sample, this clonotype was seen many times. The rearrangement links TRBV5-5 to TRBJ2-7, with D possibly being TRBD1 (6 bases). Germline lookup yields CDR1 SGHKS and CDR2 YYEKEE (reference sequence). The CDR3 is made up of 15 amino acids. V shed 3 bases and J shed 0 bases, with 13 bases lying between them. DNA of the CDR3: TGTGCCAGCAGCTGGATGACAGGCAGCTCCTACGAGCAGTACTTC. This sequence encodes CASSWMTGSSYEQYF.

The table lists this clonotype with a few counts. The chain carries TRBV7-2 and TRBJ2-5; D assignment may be TRBD1 or TRBD2 (5 bases each). The length of the CDR3 is 16 residues. Germline CDR1 reads SGHTA; CDR2 reads FQGNSA. Trimming stripped 2 bases from V and 0 bases from J, with 13 bases between. CDR3 coding DNA: TGTGCCAGCAGCTTACCGGGGCCCAACTACCAAGAGACCCAGTACTTC. It translates to CASSLPGPNYQETQYF.

This clonotype came up many times. The chain links TRBV7-2 to TRBJ2-7; weak D call: TRBD2 (6 bases). Germline lookup yields CDR1 SGHTA and CDR2 FQGNSA. V lost 2 bases and J lost 6, with 8 bases in between. CDR3 length equals 12 residues. This CDR3 is CASSLWGGEQYF. The CDR3, as DNA: TGTGCCAGCAGCTTATGGGGAGGCGAGCAGTACTTC.

This clonotype was picked up a small number of times. The rearrangement joins TRBV5-1 to TRBJ2-7; D ambiguous. V dropped 4 bases and J dropped 0 bases, with 17 bases sitting between them. The CDR3 is 16 amino acids. CDR1 is SGHRS and CDR2 is YFSETQ in the germline V gene. CDR3 DNA: TGCGCCAGCAGCCTGTACAAGGGTCGAAGCTCCTACGAGCAGTACTTC. As protein: CASSLYKGRSSYEQYF. The full variable domain, with the rest looked up from reference TRBV5-1 and TRBJ2-7, is KAGVTQTPRYLIKTRGQQVTLSCSPISGHRSVSWYQQTPGQGLQFLFEYFSETQRNKGNFPGRFSGRQFSNSRSEMNVSTLELGDSALYLCASSLYKGRSSYEQYFGPGTRLTVT.

The chain employs TRBV14 and TRBJ1-1; D uncertain. The V gene's germline CDR1 is SGHDN and CDR2 FVKESK. The CDR3 is 10 residues long. Trimming removed 0 bases at V and 11 bases at J, with 4 bases between. CDR3 nucleotide sequence: TGTGCCAGCAGCCAAGATACGGCTTTCTTT. Residues: CASSQDTAFF.

This chain connects TRBV29-1 to TRBJ1-2, with TRBD1 identical over 9 bases. This CDR3 region has 13 residues. Unmatched junction bases numbered 4, after V lost 6 bases and J lost 2 bases. Per germline, CDR1 SQVTM and CDR2 ANQGSEA. Here the CDR3 reads CSVGTGSNYGYTF. CDR3 nucleotides: TGCAGCGTGGGGACAGGGAGCAACTATGGCTACACCTTC.

J is TRBJ1-6 and V is TRBV20-1; D unresolved. Between the trimmed V and J ends, which lost 1 base and 9 bases, there was a span of 13 bases. This CDR3 contains 14 residues. Germline CDR1 is DFQATT and CDR2 is SNEGSKA (reference sequence). Here the CDR3 DNA reads TGCAGTGCTAGAGGCCCTTTTGAAGGTTCACCCCTCCACTTT. Translation gives CSARGPFEGSPLHF.

The V and J genes are TRBV15 and TRBJ1-2, with D perhaps matching TRBD1 (5 bases). V lost 3 bases and J lost 3, with 14 bases in between. This CDR3 contains 15 residues. The V gene's germline CDR1 is LNHNV and CDR2 YYDKDF (reference sequence). The CDR3 is CATSSDPRVDYGYTF. In DNA, the CDR3 is TGTGCCACCAGCAGCGACCCCAGGGTCGACTATGGCTACACCTTC.

The chain joins TRBV10-3 to TRBJ2-1; 10 nucleotides align to TRBD1. The germline gives CDR1 ENHRY, CDR2 SYGVKD. There are 15 residues in the CDR3. The V and J ends lost 5 bases and 5 bases, in that order; junction bases with no gene match: 6. CDR3 loop: CAISIGQGVDNEQFF. The CDR3 nucleotides are TGTGCCATCAGTATCGGACAGGGGGTGGACAATGAGCAGTTCTTC.

The chain joins TRBV4-1 to TRBJ2-7; 7 positions match TRBD1. With 2 bases clipped from V and 3 bases from J, the junction kept 10 bases outside the gene matches. The germline gives CDR1 MGHRA, CDR2 YSYEKL. CDR3 length: 16 residues. The CDR3 here is CASSQPSRGKGYEQYF. For the CDR3, the DNA is TGCGCCAGCAGCCAACCGTCCAGGGGGAAGGGCTACGAGCAGTACTTC.

As regards this clonotype: A read error is likely, as this CDR3 ends without the conserved phenylalanine or tryptophan. The chain has TRBV20-1 and TRBJ2-7; D remains unclear. Looked up from germline, CDR1 is DFQATT and CDR2 is SNEGSKA (reference sequence). V was pared by 2 bases and J by 0 bases, with 17 bases between. This CDR3 is built from 16 residues. The CDR3 protein is CSARRIGLPSSYEQYC. In DNA, the CDR3 is TGCAGTGCTAGAAGGATAGGTCTTCCGAGCTCCTACGAGCAGTACTGC.